Listed here are 27 T cell receptor beta chains from one sample, sequenced in a study of shared clonotypes between healthy human individuals (dated by TCRdb to the early 2020s). The library was produced with the immunoSEQ multiplex PCR assay. TCRdb mirrors the immuneACCESS table, restricted to in-frame sequences. Some clones are absent from its copies; in checked studies, under half trace to an unresolved V gene, and the reason for the others is unknown. A total of under 1,900,000 clones appear in this sample, about 98.5% of them only once. The leading ten clones occupy 0.36% of the sample. The sample was naive CD4+ T cells sorted from blood. Interpreted using the paper, the cell subset or site label stands for: CD45RA+ positively selected. The receptors come from a young man in good health.

The CDR3 bases are TGTGCCGGACAGACAGTGAACACTGAAGCTTTCTTT. Amino acids: CAGQTVNTEAFF. The gene calls are TRBV7-9 and TRBJ1-1, with D possibly being TRBD1 (6 bases). V was pared by 11 bases and J by 0 bases, with 10 bases between. CDR1 is SEHNR, CDR2 FQNEAQ, per germline (reference sequence). This CDR3 is 12 amino acids long.

The V and J genes are TRBV10-1 and TRBJ2-1; possibly TRBD1 for D (5 bases). The ends were cut back, 2 bases at V and 2 bases at J, with 10 bases in the middle. There are 15 residues in the CDR3. Germline CDR1 reads WNHNN; CDR2 reads SYGVQD (reference sequence). In DNA, the CDR3 is TGCGCCAGCAGTGAGACAGGACCGGCCTACAATGAGCAGTTCTTC. Encoded protein: CASSETGPAYNEQFF.

The chain recombines TRBV4-1 with TRBJ2-7; 8 positions match TRBD2. The CDR3 spans 16 residues. J gave up 3 bases and V 0 bases, and 7 bases lay outside the gene matches. CDR1 is MGHRA and CDR2 is YSYEKL in the germline V gene. CDR3 amino acids: CASSQDRTSRNYEQYF. CDR3 nucleotide sequence: TGCGCCAGCAGCCAAGATAGGACTAGCAGAAACTACGAGCAGTACTTC.

V usage is TRBV6-1 and J usage is TRBJ2-7, with D uncertain. Trimming removed 3 bases at V and 1 base at J, with 10 bases between. CDR1 is MNHNS and CDR2 is SASEGT in the germline V gene. CDR3 length: 14 residues. The CDR3 nucleotides read TGTGCCAGCAGTGAGGTTAACTGGTCCTACGAGCAGTACTTC. It codes for CASSEVNWSYEQYF.

The chain recombines TRBV5-5 with TRBJ2-6; no clear D gene. CDR1 and CDR2 from the germline V gene are SGHKS and YYEKEE (reference sequence). The V end lost 6 bases, the J end lost 0 bases, and 7 bases lay between the germline ends. CDR3 size: 14 residues. The DNA for the CDR3 is TGTGCCAGCAACACTCACTCTGGGGCCAACGTCCTGACTTTC. It translates to CASNTHSGANVLTF.

The V and J genes are TRBV9 and TRBJ2-7; 7 bases are shared with TRBD2. CDR3 length: 14 residues. V dropped 0 bases and J dropped 4; count of bases not matched to a gene: 4. Germline loops: CDR1 SGDLS, CDR2 YYNGEE. The CDR3 DNA is TGTGCCAGCAGCGTAGCTAGCGGACCTTACGAGCAGTACTTC. This encodes CASSVASGPYEQYF.

This chain links TRBV13 with TRBJ2-2, with TRBD2 matching over 9 bases. Losses at the gene ends were 6 bases for V and 0 bases for J; bases not matched to a gene: 14. The length of the CDR3 is 19 residues. Germline V gene data show CDR1 as PRHDT and CDR2 as FYEKMQ (reference sequence). The CDR3 protein is CASRGEYLAGIANTGELFF. CDR3 nucleotides: TGTGCCAGCAGAGGGGAGTATCTAGCGGGAATCGCGAACACCGGGGAGCTGTTTTTT. Drawing the rest from reference TRBV13 and TRBJ2-2, the complete variable domain is AAGVIQSPRHLIKEKRETATLKCYPIPRHDTVYWYQQGPGQDPQFLISFYEKMQSDKGSIPDRFSAQQFSDYHSELNMSSLELGDSALYFCASRGEYLAGIANTGELFFGEGSRLTVL.

V gene TRBV5-1 combines with J gene TRBJ2-5, with TRBD1 matching 9 bases. CDR1 and CDR2 from the germline V gene are SGHRS and YFSETQ. Trimming at V came to 6 bases and at J to 7 bases, leaving 10 bases not matched to a gene. There are 14 residues in the CDR3. The CDR3 sequence is CASTLGTGMTTQYF. CDR3 bases: TGCGCCAGCACCCTGGGGACAGGGATGACGACCCAGTACTTC.

This chain joins TRBV11-2 and TRBJ2-1; TRBD2 agrees at 13 bases. Germline V lookup: CDR1 SGHAT, CDR2 FQNNGV. This CDR3 region has 18 residues. V lost 0 bases and J lost 7; bases outside the gene matches: 9. The CDR3: CASSLEPWTSGSFNEQFF. The CDR3 DNA follows: TGTGCCAGCAGCTTAGAACCATGGACTAGCGGGAGCTTTAATGAGCAGTTCTTC.

In the case of this clone: This CDR3 is also generated by other DNA sequences in the sample. The genes are TRBV5-1 and TRBJ1-5; unclear D gene. Germline V gives CDR1 SGHRS, CDR2 YFSETQ. The CDR3 extends over 13 amino acids. The V gene lost 0 bases and the J gene lost 5 bases, with 6 bases spanning the gap. CDR3 sequence reads: CASSLAPDQPQHF. The CDR3 DNA reads as TGCGCCAGCAGCTTGGCGCCGGATCAGCCCCAGCATTTT.

The V call is TRBV25-1, the J call TRBJ1-1; D not resolved. V was cut by 3 bases and J by 5 bases, with 4 bases left in between. This CDR3 is built from 11 residues. The V gene's germline CDR1 is MGHDK and CDR2 SYGVNS. The CDR3 DNA reads as TGTGCCAGCAGTGATGTTACTGAAGCTTTCTTT. Translating gives CASSDVTEAFF.

The J gene is TRBJ1-5, the V gene TRBV28; D gene unclear. The V gene's germline CDR1 is MDHEN and CDR2 SYDVKM. V was cut by 6 bases and J by 6 bases, with 12 bases left in between. The CDR3 extends over 13 amino acids. The CDR3 DNA is TGTGCCAGCAGCCGACCAAAGGGTCAGCCCCAGCATTTT. It codes for CASSRPKGQPQHF.

V is TRBV15 and J is TRBJ2-7, with 7 positions matching TRBD2. Germline CDR1 reads LNHNV; CDR2 reads YYDKDF (reference sequence). V lost 5 bases to trimming and J lost 3 bases; unmatched junction nucleotides: 7. The length of the CDR3 is 14 residues. The CDR3, as DNA: TGTGCCACCAGCCTGGGGGGGACTTTCTACGAGCAGTACTTC. It encodes CATSLGGTFYEQYF.

The V gene is TRBV7-2, the J gene TRBJ2-2, with unresolved D. The CDR3 totals 14 residues. The germline V gene has CDR1 SGHTA and CDR2 FQGNSA. Trimming took 4 bases from V and 4 from J, leaving 10 bases between them. The CDR3 bases are TGTGCCAGCAGCTCCTTCACGCGCACCGGGGAGCTGTTTTTT. It encodes CASSSFTRTGELFF.

This sequence joins TRBV5-1 and TRBJ2-2, with D unresolved. Looked up from germline, CDR1 is SGHRS and CDR2 is YFSETQ. The CDR3 covers 11 residues. V dropped 2 bases and J dropped 6 bases, with 2 bases sitting between them. The CDR3 DNA reads as TGCGCCAGCAGCTTCGCCGGGGAGCTGTTTTTT. Residues: CASSFAGELFF.

The chain carries TRBV9 and TRBJ2-3; perhaps TRBD2 as D (6 bases). Trimming cost V 2 bases and J 5 bases, with 12 bases left between them. The CDR3 totals 14 residues. CDR1 is SGDLS and CDR2 is YYNGEE in the germline V gene. The CDR3 DNA is TGTGCCAGCAGCGTGGAGGGAGTCTTAGATACGCAGTATTTT. Its protein is CASSVEGVLDTQYF.

Concerning this clone: At the DNA level, this CDR3 is encoded by other sequences in the same sample as well. V usage is TRBV5-1 and J usage is TRBJ2-2; 7 bases line up with TRBD1. This CDR3 spans 15 amino acids. Germline loops: CDR1 SGHRS, CDR2 YFSETQ. V lost 5 bases, J lost 0 bases, and 4 bases stayed unmatched. The CDR3 coding sequence is TGCGCCAGCAGTATTGGGACAGCGAACACCGGGGAGCTGTTTTTT. Its translation is CASSIGTANTGELFF.

The chain links TRBV28 to TRBJ2-7, with unresolved D. The germline V gene has CDR1 MDHEN and CDR2 SYDVKM. This CDR3 spans 11 amino acids. V lost 7 bases and J 3 bases, leaving 7 bases between the germline ends. Here the CDR3 DNA reads TGTGCCAGCACTGCTCGCTACGAGCAGTACTTC. Translating it yields CASTARYEQYF.

The rearrangement links TRBV10-2 to TRBJ2-7, with 9 bases matching TRBD1. The trim removed 6 bases at V and 3 bases at J, leaving 9 bases unmatched. The CDR3 extends over 15 amino acids. The germline gives CDR1 WSHSY, CDR2 SAAADI. CDR3 residues: CASREQGALFYEQYF. CDR3 DNA sequence: TGCGCCAGCAGAGAACAGGGGGCCCTCTTCTACGAGCAGTACTTC.

The V and J genes are TRBV4-1 and TRBJ2-2; either TRBD1 or TRBD2 may fit D (5 bases each). Trimming shortened V by 3 bases and J by 2 bases, and 13 bases separated the two germline ends. CDR1 and CDR2 from the germline V gene are MGHRA and YSYEKL. The CDR3 has 16 residues. The DNA for the CDR3 is TGCGCCAGCAGCCAGAACCGGGGCCCTAACACCGGGGAGCTGTTTTTT. Its translation is CASSQNRGPNTGELFF.

This chain uses TRBV6-1 with TRBJ1-5; D is undetermined. The CDR3 length is 13 residues. V gave up 0 bases and J gave up 6 bases, with 6 bases separating them. The germline CDR1 and CDR2 sequences are MNHNS and SASEGT. The CDR3 region is CASSEARGQPQHF. CDR3 coding DNA: TGTGCCAGCAGTGAAGCCCGGGGTCAGCCCCAGCATTTT.

This clone was seen once. V and J are TRBV28 and TRBJ2-1, with D unclear. Germline loops: CDR1 MDHEN, CDR2 SYDVKM. CDR3 length equals 15 residues. Between the trimmed V and J ends, which lost 1 base and 3 bases, there was a span of 10 bases. This CDR3 reads CASSLLVSDYNEQFF. Here the CDR3 DNA reads TGTGCCAGCAGTTTATTAGTCAGCGACTACAATGAGCAGTTCTTC.

The V and J genes are TRBV7-6 and TRBJ2-2; D unresolved. Trimming took 5 bases from V and 3 from J, leaving 7 bases between them. The CDR3 runs to 13 residues. CDR1 is SGHVS and CDR2 is FNYEAQ in the germline V gene. The CDR3 here is CASSPSHTGELFF. Here the CDR3 DNA reads TGTGCCAGCAGCCCTTCACACACCGGGGAGCTGTTTTTT.

The chain has TRBV11-2 and TRBJ1-1; no firm D call. Deletions cut 6 bases from V and 1 base from J, with 3 bases between. From germline, CDR1 is SGHAT and CDR2 FQNNGV. The CDR3 length is 11 residues. In nucleotides, the CDR3 is TGTGCCAGCAGAGGGAACACTGAAGCTTTCTTT. Translation: CASRGNTEAFF.

The chain links TRBV14 to TRBJ2-7; D unresolved. The CDR3 runs 15 residues. Germline V gene data show CDR1 as SGHDN and CDR2 as FVKESK. With 3 bases removed from V and 6 bases from J, the gap between germline ends came to 18 bases. CDR3 amino acids: CASSHPSFGYREQYF. Here the CDR3 DNA reads TGTGCCAGCAGCCACCCTTCTTTCGGATATCGCGAGCAGTACTTC.

The rearrangement joins TRBV7-9 to TRBJ1-3, with D hard to call. Germline CDR1 reads SEHNR; CDR2 reads FQNEAQ (reference sequence). This CDR3 contains 16 residues. V lost 0 bases to trimming and J lost 0 bases, with 9 bases between them. The CDR3 spells CASSLALSDSGNTIYF. CDR3 bases: TGTGCCAGCAGCTTAGCCCTGAGCGACTCTGGAAACACCATATATTTT.

The genes are TRBV12-5 and TRBJ1-1; D uncertain. The CDR3 runs 13 residues. Germline CDR1 LGHNT, CDR2 FRNRAP. With 1 base removed from V and 3 bases from J, the gap between germline ends came to 6 bases. The CDR3 sequence is CASGLGGDTEAFF. CDR3 coding DNA: TGTGCTAGTGGTTTGGGAGGAGACACTGAAGCTTTCTTT.